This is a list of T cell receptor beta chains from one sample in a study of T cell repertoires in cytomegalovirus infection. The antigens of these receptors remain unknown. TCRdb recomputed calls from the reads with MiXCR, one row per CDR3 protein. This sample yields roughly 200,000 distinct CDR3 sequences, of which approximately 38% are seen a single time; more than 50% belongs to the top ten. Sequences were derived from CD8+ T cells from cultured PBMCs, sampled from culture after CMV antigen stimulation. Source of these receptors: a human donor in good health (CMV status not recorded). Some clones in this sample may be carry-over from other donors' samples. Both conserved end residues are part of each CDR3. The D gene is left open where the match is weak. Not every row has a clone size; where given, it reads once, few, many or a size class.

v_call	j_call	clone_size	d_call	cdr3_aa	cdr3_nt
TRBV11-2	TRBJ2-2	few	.	CASSLDSYLETGELFF	TGTGCCAGCAGCTTAGATTCATACCTCGAGACCGGGGAGCTGTTTTTT
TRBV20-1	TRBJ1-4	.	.	CSAPSPDIRGEKLFF	TGCAGCGCCCCCAGCCCCGACATAAGGGGGGAAAAACTGTTTTTT
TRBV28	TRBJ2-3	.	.	CASSRLASPGDTQYF	TGTGCCAGCAGTCGTCTAGCGAGCCCGGGGGATACGCAGTATTTT
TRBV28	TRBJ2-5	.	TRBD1	CASSTDHRGWQETQYF	TGTGCCAGCAGTACAGACCACAGGGGTTGGCAAGAGACCCAGTACTTC
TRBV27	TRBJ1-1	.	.	CASSPAIRNTEAFF	TGTGCCAGCAGTCCTGCGATTAGGAACACTGAAGCTTTCTTT
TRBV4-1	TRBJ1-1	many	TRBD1	CASSQDWQGDTEAFF	TGCGCCAGCAGCCAAGATTGGCAGGGGGACACTGAAGCTTTCTTT
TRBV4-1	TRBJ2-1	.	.	CASSQAPVGGIRNEQFF	TGCGCCAGCAGCCAAGCCCCCGTGGGCGGGATTCGCAATGAGCAGTTCTTC
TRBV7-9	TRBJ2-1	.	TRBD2	CASSPSGIAGGEQFF	TGTGCCAGCAGCCCCAGCGGTATAGCGGGAGGAGAGCAGTTCTTC
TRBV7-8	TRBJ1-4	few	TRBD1	CASSSLTGTNEKLFF	TGTGCCAGCAGCTCGTTGACAGGGACTAATGAAAAACTGTTTTTT
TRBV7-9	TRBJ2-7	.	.	CASSPALVGEQYF	TGTGCCAGCAGCCCCGCACTAGTCGGCGAGCAGTACTTC
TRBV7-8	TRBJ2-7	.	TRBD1	CASSDLGQGFHEQYF	TGTGCCAGCAGCGACCTTGGACAGGGGTTCCACGAGCAGTACTTC
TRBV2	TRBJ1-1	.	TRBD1	CASINWDREAFF	TGTGCCAGCATCAATTGGGACAGGGAAGCTTTCTTT
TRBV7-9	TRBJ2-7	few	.	CASSFWYREQYF	TGTGCCAGCAGCTTCTGGTACCGCGAGCAGTACTTC
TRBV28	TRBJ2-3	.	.	CASSPTAPITDTQYF	TGTGCCAGCAGTCCTACCGCCCCTATTACAGATACGCAGTATTTT
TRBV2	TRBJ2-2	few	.	CASSEVPGAGTGELFF	TGTGCCAGCAGTGAGGTACCCGGAGCGGGCACCGGGGAGCTGTTTTTT
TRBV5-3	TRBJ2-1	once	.	CASSLSRETYNEQFF	TGTGCCAGCAGCCTCTCTAGGGAGACCTACAATGAACAGTTCTTC
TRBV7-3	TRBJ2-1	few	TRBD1	CASSVSGTEDNEQFF	TGTGCCAGCAGCGTCTCCGGGACAGAGGACAATGAGCAGTTCTTC
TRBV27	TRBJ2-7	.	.	CASSFGQAREEQYF	TGTGCCAGCAGTTTCGGACAGGCTCGGGAGGAGCAGTACTTC
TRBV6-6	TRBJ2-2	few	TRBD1	CASSYGTVTNTGELFF	TGTGCCAGCAGTTACGGGACAGTCACGAACACCGGGGAGCTGTTTTTT
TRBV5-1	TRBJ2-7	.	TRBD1	CASSFGTGVHEQYF	TGCGCCAGCAGCTTCGGGACAGGGGTACACGAGCAGTACTTC
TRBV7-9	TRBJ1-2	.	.	CASSLDDGRGERNYGYTF	TGTGCCAGCAGCTTAGATGATGGCAGGGGCGAGAGGAACTATGGCTACACCTTC
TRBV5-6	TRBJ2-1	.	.	CASMRSSGIEQFF	TGTGCCAGCATGCGGTCTTCTGGAATCGAGCAGTTCTTC
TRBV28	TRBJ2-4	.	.	CASSPPRGSAKNIQYF	TGTGCCAGCAGTCCCCCTAGGGGGAGCGCCAAAAACATTCAGTACTTC
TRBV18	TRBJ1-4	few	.	CASSPRQAWATNEKLFF	TGTGCCAGCTCACCAAGACAGGCGTGGGCAACTAATGAAAAACTGTTTTTT
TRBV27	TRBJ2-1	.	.	CATRVGLASSYNEQFF	TGTGCCACCCGGGTTGGGCTAGCCAGCTCCTACAATGAGCAGTTCTTC
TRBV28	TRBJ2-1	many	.	CASTLPSNNNEQFF	TGTGCCAGCACCCTCCCTTCGAACAACAATGAGCAGTTCTTC
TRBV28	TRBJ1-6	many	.	CASKPGSSYNSPLHF	TGTGCCAGCAAGCCAGGCAGCTCCTATAATTCACCCCTCCACTTT
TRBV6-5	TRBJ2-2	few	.	CASSRALDPAWELFF	TGTGCCAGCAGCCGCGCCCTGGACCCCGCGTGGGAGCTGTTTTTT
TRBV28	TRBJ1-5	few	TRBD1	CASSFGTGSNQPQHF	TGTGCCAGCAGTTTTGGGACAGGGAGCAATCAGCCCCAGCATTTT
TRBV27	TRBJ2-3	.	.	CASSLYGPGLSSPSTDTQYF	TGTGCCAGCAGTTTATATGGCCCTGGGCTATCCTCTCCTAGCACAGATACGCAGTATTTT
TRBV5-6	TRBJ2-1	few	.	CASRLWGPTDNEQFF	TGTGCCAGCAGGTTGTGGGGACCCACCGACAATGAGCAGTTCTTC
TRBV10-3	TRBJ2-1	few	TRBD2	CAISERTSGGGNNEQFF	TGTGCCATCAGTGAGAGGACTAGCGGGGGGGGCAACAATGAGCAGTTCTTC
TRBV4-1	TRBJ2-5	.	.	CASSQGLDETQYF	TGTGCCAGCAGCCAAGGCTTGGACGAGACCCAGTACTTC
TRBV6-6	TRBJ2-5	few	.	CASSYSGGVETQYF	TGTGCCAGCAGTTACTCGGGGGGAGTAGAGACCCAGTACTTC
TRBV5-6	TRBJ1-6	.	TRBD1	CASSLWTGSSYNSPLHF	TGTGCCAGCAGCTTATGGACAGGCAGCTCCTATAATTCACCCCTCCACTTT
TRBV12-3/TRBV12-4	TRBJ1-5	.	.	CASSPQPDSKGQPQHF	TGTGCCAGCAGTCCACAGCCCGACAGTAAGGGTCAGCCCCAGCATTTT
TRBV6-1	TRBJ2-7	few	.	CASSEGYEQYF	TGTGCCAGCAGTGAAGGCTACGAGCAGTACTTC
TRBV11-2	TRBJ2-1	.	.	CASSLVRYTNTYNEQFF	TGTGCCAGCAGCTTAGTACGGTACACCAACACCTACAATGAGCAGTTCTTC
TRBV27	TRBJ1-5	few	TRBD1	CASRGTGSMSQPQHF	TGTGCCAGCAGAGGGACAGGGAGTATGAGTCAGCCCCAGCATTTT
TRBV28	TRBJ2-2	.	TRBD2	CASSSGTSGTWGELFF	TGTGCCAGCAGTTCCGGGACTAGCGGAACCTGGGGGGAGCTGTTTTTT
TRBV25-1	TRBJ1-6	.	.	CASSDPLGDRGSPLHF	TGTGCCAGCAGTGATCCCCTCGGGGATCGGGGTTCACCCCTCCACTTT
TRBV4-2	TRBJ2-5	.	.	CASSQDLGSGETQYF	TGTGCCAGCAGCCAAGACCTCGGGAGCGGGGAGACCCAGTACTTC
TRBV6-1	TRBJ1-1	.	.	CASSEGGWDEAFF	TGTGCCAGCAGTGAGGGGGGGTGGGATGAAGCTTTCTTT